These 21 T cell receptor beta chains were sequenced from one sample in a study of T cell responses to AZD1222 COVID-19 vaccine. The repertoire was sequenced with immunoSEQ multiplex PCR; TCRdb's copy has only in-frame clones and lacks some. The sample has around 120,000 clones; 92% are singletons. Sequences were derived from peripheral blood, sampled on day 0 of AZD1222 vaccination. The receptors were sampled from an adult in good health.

The CDR3 protein is CASSDQVKALGEKLFF. The CDR3 nucleotides read TGTGCCAGTAGCGATCAGGTGAAGGCTCTCGGAGAAAAACTGTTTTTT. This sequence joins TRBV19 and TRBJ1-4; no clear D. V was cut by 6 bases and J by 8 bases, with 22 bases left in between. CDR1 is LNHDA and CDR2 is SQIVND in the germline V gene (reference sequence). The CDR3 covers 16 residues.

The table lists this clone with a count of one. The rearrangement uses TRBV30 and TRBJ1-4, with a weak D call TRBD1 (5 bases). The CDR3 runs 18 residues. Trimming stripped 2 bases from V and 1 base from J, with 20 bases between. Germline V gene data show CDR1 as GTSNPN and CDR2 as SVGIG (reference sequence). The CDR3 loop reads CAWSRLAGSFGTNEKLFF. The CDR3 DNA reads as TGTGCCTGGAGTCGTTTGGCAGGGTCTTTTGGAACTAATGAAAAACTGTTTTTT.

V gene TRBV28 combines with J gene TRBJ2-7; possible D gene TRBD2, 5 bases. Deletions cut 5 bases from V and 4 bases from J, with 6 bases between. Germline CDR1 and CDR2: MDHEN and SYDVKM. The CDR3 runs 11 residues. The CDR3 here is CASSRRYEQYF. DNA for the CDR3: TGTGCCAGCAGTCGGAGGTACGAGCAGTACTTC. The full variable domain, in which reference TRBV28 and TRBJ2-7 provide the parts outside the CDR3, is DVKVTQSSRYLVKRTGEKVFLECVQDMDHENMFWYRQDPGLGLRLIYFSYDVKMKEKGDIPEGYSVSREKKERFSLILESASTNQTSMYLCASSRRYEQYFGPGTRLTVT.

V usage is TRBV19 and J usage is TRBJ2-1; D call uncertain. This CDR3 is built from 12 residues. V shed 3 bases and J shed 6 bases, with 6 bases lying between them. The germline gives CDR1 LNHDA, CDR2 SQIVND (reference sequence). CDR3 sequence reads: CASSMMGNEQFF. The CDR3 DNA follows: TGTGCCAGTAGTATGATGGGCAATGAGCAGTTCTTC.

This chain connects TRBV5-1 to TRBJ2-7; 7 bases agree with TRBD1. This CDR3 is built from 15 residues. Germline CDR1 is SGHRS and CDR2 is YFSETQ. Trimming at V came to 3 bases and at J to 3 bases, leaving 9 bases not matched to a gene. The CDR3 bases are TGCGCCAGCAGCTCGTCCGAGACAGGGAGCTACGAGCAGTACTTC. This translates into CASSSSETGSYEQYF.

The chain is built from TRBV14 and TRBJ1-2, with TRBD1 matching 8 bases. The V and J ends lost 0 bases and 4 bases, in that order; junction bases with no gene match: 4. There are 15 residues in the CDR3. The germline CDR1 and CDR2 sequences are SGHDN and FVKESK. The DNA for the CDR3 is TGTGCCAGCAGCCAAGACAGGGGGCAGTTCTATGGCTACACCTTC. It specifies CASSQDRGQFYGYTF.

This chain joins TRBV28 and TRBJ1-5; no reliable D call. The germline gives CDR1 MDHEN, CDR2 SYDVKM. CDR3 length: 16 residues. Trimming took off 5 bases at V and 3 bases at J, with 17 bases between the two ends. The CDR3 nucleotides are TGTGCCAGCAGTCTCCACCCGGCCGGACCCAATCAGCCCCAGCATTTT. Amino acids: CASSLHPAGPNQPQHF.

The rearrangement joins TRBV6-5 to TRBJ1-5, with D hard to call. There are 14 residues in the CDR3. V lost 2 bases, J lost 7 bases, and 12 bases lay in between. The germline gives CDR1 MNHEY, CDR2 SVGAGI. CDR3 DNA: TGTGCCAGCAGTTACGACTCATTCAGGCAGCCCCAGCATTTT. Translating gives CASSYDSFRQPQHF.

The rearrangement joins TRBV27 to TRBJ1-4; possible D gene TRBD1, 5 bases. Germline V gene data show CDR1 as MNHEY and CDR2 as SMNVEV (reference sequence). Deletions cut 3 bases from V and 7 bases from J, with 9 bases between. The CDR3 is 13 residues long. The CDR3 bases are TGTGCCAGCAGTTTCCGGCAGGGTGAAAAACTGTTTTTT. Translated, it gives CASSFRQGEKLFF. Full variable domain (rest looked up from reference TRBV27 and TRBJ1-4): EAQVTQNPRYLITVTGKKLTVTCSQNMNHEYMSWYRQDPGLGLRQIYYSMNVEVTDKGDVPEGYKVSRKEKRNFPLILESPSPNQTSLYFCASSFRQGEKLFFGSGTQLSVL.

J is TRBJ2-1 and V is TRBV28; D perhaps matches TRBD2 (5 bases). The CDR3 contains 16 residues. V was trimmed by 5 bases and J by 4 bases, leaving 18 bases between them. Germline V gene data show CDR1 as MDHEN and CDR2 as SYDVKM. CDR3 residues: CASSPRRSGAYNEQFF. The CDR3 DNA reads TGTGCCAGCAGTCCCCGGAGAAGCGGAGCTTACAATGAGCAGTTCTTC.

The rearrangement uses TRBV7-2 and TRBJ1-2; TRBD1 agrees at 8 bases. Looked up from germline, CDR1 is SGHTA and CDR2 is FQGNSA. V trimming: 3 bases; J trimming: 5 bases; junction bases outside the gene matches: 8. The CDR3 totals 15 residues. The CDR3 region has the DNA TGTGCCAGCAGCTTTTCCGGGACAGGATATTATGGCTACACCTTC. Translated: CASSFSGTGYYGYTF.

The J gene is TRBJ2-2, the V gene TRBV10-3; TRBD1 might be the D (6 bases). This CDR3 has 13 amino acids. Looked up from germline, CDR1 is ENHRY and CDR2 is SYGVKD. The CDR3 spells CATRTQGTGELFF. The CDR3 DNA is TGTGCGACGAGGACGCAGGGGACCGGGGAGCTGTTTTTT.

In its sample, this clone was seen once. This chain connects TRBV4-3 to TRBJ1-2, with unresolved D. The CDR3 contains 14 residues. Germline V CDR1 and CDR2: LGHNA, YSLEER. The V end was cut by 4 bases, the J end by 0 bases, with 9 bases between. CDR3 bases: TGCGCCAGCAGCCCGACGAGGTCTAACTATGGCTACACCTTC. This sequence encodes CASSPTRSNYGYTF.

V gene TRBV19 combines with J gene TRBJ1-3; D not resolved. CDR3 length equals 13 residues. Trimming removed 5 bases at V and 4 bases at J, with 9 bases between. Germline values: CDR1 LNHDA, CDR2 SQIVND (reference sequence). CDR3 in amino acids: CASSPPGGNTIYF. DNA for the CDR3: TGTGCCAGTAGTCCGCCTGGCGGAAACACCATATATTTT.

In DNA, the CDR3 is TGTGCCAGCAGCACGAGGGATCAACTCTCTGGAAACACCATATATTTT. This encodes CASSTRDQLSGNTIYF. This chain joins TRBV7-6 and TRBJ1-3, with unresolved D. The germline V gene encodes CDR1 SGHVS and CDR2 FNYEAQ. V shed 5 bases and J shed 0 bases, with 14 bases lying between them. The CDR3 totals 16 residues. The complete variable domain, with remaining parts taken from reference TRBV7-6 and TRBJ1-3, reads GAGVSQSPRYKVTKRGQDVALRCDPISGHVSLYWYRQALGQGPEFLTYFNYEAQQDKSGLPNDRFSAERPEGSISTLTIQRTEQRDSAMYRCASSTRDQLSGNTIYFGEGSWLTVV.

Here the CDR3 reads CATSRDPAGGSEQYF. The CDR3 bases are TGTGCCACCAGCAGAGATCCAGCGGGGGGATCCGAGCAGTACTTC. This rearrangement joins TRBV15 to TRBJ2-7, with 9 bases identical to TRBD2. Germline V gene sequence: CDR1 LNHNV, CDR2 YYDKDF (reference sequence). This CDR3 spans 15 amino acids. Trimming removed 0 bases from V and 6 bases from J; junction bases left unmatched: 6.

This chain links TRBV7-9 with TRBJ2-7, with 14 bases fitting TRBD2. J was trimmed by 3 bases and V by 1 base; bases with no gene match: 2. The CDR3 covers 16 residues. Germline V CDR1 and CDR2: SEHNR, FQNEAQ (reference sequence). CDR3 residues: CASSLGGTSGSYEQYF. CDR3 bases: TGTGCCAGCAGCTTAGGCGGGACTAGCGGGAGCTACGAGCAGTACTTC.

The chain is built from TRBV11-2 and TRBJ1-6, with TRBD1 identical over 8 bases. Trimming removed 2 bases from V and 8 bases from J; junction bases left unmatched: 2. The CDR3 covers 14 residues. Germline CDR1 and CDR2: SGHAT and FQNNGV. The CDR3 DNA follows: TGTGCCAGCAGCTTACAGGGGGCGTATTCACCCCTCCACTTT. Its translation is CASSLQGAYSPLHF.

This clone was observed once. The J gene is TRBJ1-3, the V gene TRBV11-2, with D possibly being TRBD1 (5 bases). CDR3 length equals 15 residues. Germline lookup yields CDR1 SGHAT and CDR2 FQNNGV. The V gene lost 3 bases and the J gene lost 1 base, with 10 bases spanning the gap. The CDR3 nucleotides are TGTGCCAGCAGCTTCGGATGGGGGTCTGGAAACACCATATATTTT. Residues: CASSFGWGSGNTIYF.

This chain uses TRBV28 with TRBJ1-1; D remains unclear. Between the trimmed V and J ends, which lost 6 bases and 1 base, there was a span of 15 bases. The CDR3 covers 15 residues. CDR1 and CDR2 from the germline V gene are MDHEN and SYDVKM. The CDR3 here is CASRTPSRANTEAFF. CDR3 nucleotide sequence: TGTGCCAGCAGGACCCCCTCCCGGGCGAACACTGAAGCTTTCTTT.

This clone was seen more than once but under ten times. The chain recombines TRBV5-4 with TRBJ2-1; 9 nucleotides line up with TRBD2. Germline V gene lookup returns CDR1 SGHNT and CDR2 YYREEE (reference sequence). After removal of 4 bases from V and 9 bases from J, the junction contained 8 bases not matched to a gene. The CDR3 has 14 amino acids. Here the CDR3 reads CASSPGTSTGEQFF. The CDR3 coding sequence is TGTGCCAGCAGCCCGGGGACTAGCACGGGTGAGCAGTTCTTC.